This T cell receptor (beta chain) is drawn from a study of regulatory T cells in long-lasting Graves disease. The overall study: New Graves' disease cases had less than 3 months of antithyroid drugs. Study-level points and caveats: Study of thyroid tissue was not done, with only peripheral blood studied. Persistent cases favored TRBV28, TRBJ1-2 and TRBJ2-5.

This CDR3 is built from 16 residues. The V gene's germline CDR1 is SGHRS and CDR2 YFSETQ. V trimming: 0 bases; J trimming: 2 bases; junction bases outside the gene matches: 6. This clonotype showed up many times. Its antigen remains unidentified. Time point defined: newly diagnosed GD, antithyroid drugs for less than 3 months. Scientists built the TCR library using RNA that was extracted from PBMCs. Nine milliliters of peripheral blood went into EDTA tubes. Researchers made TCR beta libraries by using iRepertoire HTBI primers and running Arm-PCR on CDR3 regions. Using its own MiXCR run on the multiplex PCR reads, TCRdb lists one record per CDR3 protein. The data hold about 370,000 distinct CDR3 sequences, with 15% to 19% observed a single time.

The rearrangement joins TRBV5-1 to TRBJ2-7; the match to TRBD1 covers 9 bases. Sequencing used peripheral blood mononuclear cells (PBMCs), obtained at new diagnosis, from a patient treated with antithyroid drugs. This TCR was sampled from a female donor with Graves disease. DNA for the CDR3: TGCGCCAGCAGCTTGGGCGCGGGACAGGGAACCTACGAGCAGTACTTC. Residues: CASSLGAGQGTYEQYF.